What follows describes a single T cell receptor beta chain. The data are from a study of T cells in Graves' hyperthyroidism and ophthalmopathy. Across the whole study: Peripheral blood was taken when the disease was first diagnosed, before any treatment began.

Amplification of TCR beta CDR3 regions used RNA as the template. The HTBI primer set drove a first-round RT-PCR of the TCR CDR3. MiXCR, run by TCRdb on the multiplex PCR reads, gives a single entry per CDR3 protein. Found here are 800,000 or so distinct CDR3 sequences, 38% of them singletons; the top ten hold about 9%. The CDR3 length is 12 residues. V was shortened by 6 bases and J by 3 bases, with 9 bases between the two germline ends. The germline gives CDR1 MDHEN, CDR2 SYDVKM. The chain combines TRBV28 with TRBJ2-7, with D unclear. Sequencing input: blood. The sequence came from a man between 18 and 35 years old with Graves' hyperthyroidism. CDR3 sequence (DNA): TGTGCCAGCAGGATCGGCTTCTACGAGCAGTACTTC. Protein sequence: CASRIGFYEQYF.